A selection of T cell receptor beta chains follows, all from one sample in a study of T cell changes during pregnancy in multiple sclerosis. Repertoires were generated with immunoSEQ multiplex PCR, while TCRdb's copy carries only in-frame clones and drops some. Here the sample spans roughly 57,000 clones, approximately 92% being singletons. The specimen comprised CD4+ T cells from peripheral blood mononuclear cells, sampled after pregnancy. These receptors were obtained from a female donor with multiple sclerosis, enrolled in a pregnancy study. CDR3s include the opening cysteine and the closing phenylalanine or tryptophan. A D gene is named only where the DNA matches it firmly. The listing skips clone size in some rows; elsewhere it reads once, few, many or a size class.

J gene: TRBJ1-2; D gene: TRBD1; V gene: TRBV19; CDR3 length: 15; clone size: .; CDR3 DNA: TGTGCCAGTAGTATAGTCCAGGGGGCGTACTATGGCTACACCTTC; CDR3 protein: CASSIVQGAYYGYTF
J gene: TRBJ2-7; D gene: .; V gene: TRBV25-1; CDR3 length: 16; clone size: .; CDR3 DNA: TGTGCCAGCAGTGGGGCCCTGGGCAGGGGCACCTACGAGCAGTACTTC; CDR3 protein: CASSGALGRGTYEQYF
J gene: TRBJ2-3; D gene: .; V gene: TRBV6-4; CDR3 length: 16; clone size: .; CDR3 DNA: TGTGCCAGCAGTGAACTCTCCGGCGGGGCCACAGATACGCAGTATTTT; CDR3 protein: CASSELSGGATDTQYF
J gene: TRBJ2-3; D gene: TRBD2; V gene: TRBV18; CDR3 length: 16; clone size: .; CDR3 DNA: TGTGCCAGCTCAAACCCCGGGACTAGCGGGGTTGGTACGCAGTATTTT; CDR3 protein: CASSNPGTSGVGTQYF
J gene: TRBJ2-5; D gene: TRBD1; V gene: TRBV7-3; CDR3 length: 13; clone size: .; CDR3 DNA: TGTGCCAGCAGCCCGGGACAGGGGGAGACCCAGTACTTC; CDR3 protein: CASSPGQGETQYF
J gene: TRBJ2-5; D gene: .; V gene: TRBV11-2; CDR3 length: 14; clone size: .; CDR3 DNA: TGTGCCAGCAGCTTAGGGGTTAACAGGGAGACCCAGTACTTC; CDR3 protein: CASSLGVNRETQYF
J gene: TRBJ2-1; D gene: .; V gene: TRBV7-9; CDR3 length: 15; clone size: .; CDR3 DNA: TGTGCCAGCAGCTTATCCAGGGTGCCCTACAATGAGCAGTTCTTC; CDR3 protein: CASSLSRVPYNEQFF
J gene: TRBJ2-7; D gene: .; V gene: TRBV4-2; CDR3 length: 16; clone size: few; CDR3 DNA: TGTGCCAGCAGCCAAGAGGTGGGCGGGGCCCTGCTAAGGCAGTACTTC; CDR3 protein: CASSQEVGGALLRQYF
J gene: TRBJ2-7; D gene: .; V gene: TRBV13; CDR3 length: 14; clone size: .; CDR3 DNA: TGTGCCAGCAGCTTAGGCCGGTACTCCTACGAGCAGTACTTC; CDR3 protein: CASSLGRYSYEQYF
J gene: TRBJ2-2; D gene: .; V gene: TRBV13; CDR3 length: 16; clone size: once; CDR3 DNA: TGTGCCAGCAGCTTAGTGTCCGGGTATCATGCCGGGGAGCTGTTTTTT; CDR3 protein: CASSLVSGYHAGELFF
J gene: TRBJ1-2; D gene: .; V gene: TRBV18; CDR3 length: 15; clone size: .; CDR3 DNA: TGTGCCAGCTCACAAGACTTTGGGGGGTACTATGGCTACACCTTC; CDR3 protein: CASSQDFGGYYGYTF
J gene: TRBJ2-3; D gene: TRBD1; V gene: TRBV15; CDR3 length: 16; clone size: .; CDR3 DNA: TGTGCCACCAGCAGAGAGTGGGGACAGCAAAGAGATACGCAGTATTTT; CDR3 protein: CATSREWGQQRDTQYF
J gene: TRBJ2-1; D gene: .; V gene: TRBV5-4; CDR3 length: 16; clone size: .; CDR3 DNA: TGTGCCAGCAGCCCTGGCAGCGCGGGGACTCACAATGAGCAGTTCTTC; CDR3 protein: CASSPGSAGTHNEQFF
J gene: TRBJ1-1; D gene: .; V gene: TRBV6-1; CDR3 length: 14; clone size: .; CDR3 DNA: TGTGCCAGCAGTCACAGGGTTAAGGACACTGAAGCTTTCTTT; CDR3 protein: CASSHRVKDTEAFF
J gene: TRBJ1-1; D gene: .; V gene: TRBV10-3; CDR3 length: 11; clone size: .; CDR3 DNA: TGTGCCATCAGGCGGACTGATAGAGCTTTCTTT; CDR3 protein: CAIRRTDRAFF
J gene: TRBJ2-5; D gene: .; V gene: TRBV6-5; CDR3 length: 14; clone size: .; CDR3 DNA: TGTGCCAGCAGTTACTCGAGGTCACAAGAGACCCAGTACTTC; CDR3 protein: CASSYSRSQETQYF
J gene: TRBJ1-1; D gene: TRBD1; V gene: TRBV6-1; CDR3 length: 14; clone size: once; CDR3 DNA: TGTGCCAGCAGCCCGGGACAGATGAACACTGAAGCTTTCTTT; CDR3 protein: CASSPGQMNTEAFF
J gene: TRBJ2-3; D gene: .; V gene: TRBV4-2; CDR3 length: 16; clone size: .; CDR3 DNA: TGTGCCAGCAGCCAAGAGGGGTCGACTAGAGCAGATACGCAGTATTTT; CDR3 protein: CASSQEGSTRADTQYF
J gene: TRBJ1-6; D gene: TRBD1; V gene: TRBV25-1; CDR3 length: 15; clone size: .; CDR3 DNA: TGTGCCAGCAGTGGTGGGACAGGGTATAATTCACCCCTCCACTTT; CDR3 protein: CASSGGTGYNSPLHF
J gene: TRBJ2-3; D gene: TRBD1; V gene: TRBV25-1; CDR3 length: 15; clone size: once; CDR3 DNA: TGTGCCAGCAAATCCGACAGGGGGCGCGCAGATACGCAGTATTTT; CDR3 protein: CASKSDRGRADTQYF
J gene: TRBJ2-2; D gene: .; V gene: TRBV5-1; CDR3 length: 14; clone size: once; CDR3 DNA: TGCGCCAGCAGCTTCCGGGGGAACACCGGGGAGCTGTTTTTT; CDR3 protein: CASSFRGNTGELFF
J gene: TRBJ1-3; D gene: .; V gene: TRBV9; CDR3 length: 14; clone size: .; CDR3 DNA: TGTGCCAGCAGCGTCACAGACAGTGGAAACACCATATATTTT; CDR3 protein: CASSVTDSGNTIYF